The clone carrying this TCR beta chain was counted a few times. Its antigen remains unidentified. These data come from a study of blood T cells in healthy people across ages. Regarding the study as a whole: Lack of knowledge of donor CMV status possibly confounded expanded clonotype changes. Relative to aged donors, long-lived donors carried more naive CD4+ cells and displayed higher diversity.

Combining a sample-barcoded 5' primer with a J-beta primer mix, a second PCR ran for roughly 6 to 12 cycles. Per-sample output comprised a minimum of 2.5 million paired-end reads containing CDR3. TCRdb re-analysed the 5' RACE reads in MiXCR, keeping a single row per CDR3 protein. The repertoire includes approximately 880,000 distinct CDR3 sequences, about 48% of them detected once, and under 15% sits in the top ten. Germline CDR1 is SGHTA and CDR2 is FQGNSA. The CDR3 runs 13 residues. The V and J ends lost 5 bases and 7 bases respectively, with 12 bases between them. This receptor was identified in a man aged 30 to 45 in good health. The sample was blood. V usage is TRBV7-2 and J usage is TRBJ2-1, with D tentatively TRBD1 (6 bases). CDR3 in amino acids: CASSTQTGNEQFF. CDR3 nucleotide sequence: TGTGCCAGCAGCACCCAAACAGGGAATGAGCAGTTCTTC.